These 27 T cell receptor beta chains came from one sample sequenced in a study of T cell repertoires in cytomegalovirus infection. These receptors' antigens are unknown. MiXCR was run by TCRdb on the reads, yielding one entry per CDR3 protein. The table includes hundreds of thousands of distinct CDR3 sequences, about 33% detected once. The specimen comprised cultured PBMCs, sampled from culture after CMV antigen stimulation. These receptors originate from a human donor in good health (CMV status not recorded). Some clones in this sample may be carry-over from other donors' samples.

The V and J genes are TRBV4-1 and TRBJ2-5; the D is unclear. Trimming stripped 1 base from V and 4 bases from J, with 10 bases between. There are 14 residues in the CDR3. Germline V gene sequence: CDR1 MGHRA, CDR2 YSYEKL. CDR3 DNA: TGCGCCAGCAGCCAAGTAGCTCGTGGAGAGACCCAGTACTTC. It specifies CASSQVARGETQYF.

In its sample, this clonotype was seen a few times. The V gene is TRBV7-2, the J gene TRBJ1-6; TRBD1 matches at 7 bases. Germline V gene data show CDR1 as SGHTA and CDR2 as FQGNSA. The CDR3 runs to 15 residues. After removal of 5 bases from V and 7 bases from J, the junction contained 8 bases not matched to a gene. Written as DNA, the CDR3 is TGTGCCAGCAGCCCTCGACAGGGCCCCAATTCACCCCTCCACTTT. Amino acids: CASSPRQGPNSPLHF.

The rearrangement links TRBV11-2 to TRBJ2-5; 9 nucleotides match TRBD1. The J segment lost 6 bases and the V segment lost 3 bases, leaving 5 bases of the junction unmatched. Per the germline V gene, CDR1 is SGHAT and CDR2 is FQNNGV. This CDR3 is built from 14 residues. The DNA of the CDR3 is TGTGCCAGCAGCTTGGGGACAGGGCTAAAGACCCAGTACTTC. Translation: CASSLGTGLKTQYF.

The sample holds a few counts of this clonotype. The chain carries TRBV7-2 and TRBJ1-1; D is perhaps TRBD1 (5 bases). The V gene lost 5 bases and the J gene lost 6 bases, with 19 bases spanning the gap. The V gene's germline CDR1 is SGHTA and CDR2 FQGNSA. CDR3 length equals 15 residues. The CDR3 DNA follows: TGTGCCAGCAGCGTAAGCGGGACGTACATCGCTGAAGCTTTCTTT. It codes for CASSVSGTYIAEAFF.

The table lists this clonotype with a few counts. V gene TRBV19 combines with J gene TRBJ2-4; the D gene is possibly TRBD2 (5 bases). The V and J ends lost 7 bases and 0 bases respectively, with 13 bases between them. Germline V gene lookup returns CDR1 LNHDA and CDR2 SQIVND (reference sequence). This CDR3 has 15 residues. The DNA for the CDR3 is TGTGCCAGTACTGAGGACTTACTAGCCAAAAACATTCAGTACTTC. Residues: CASTEDLLAKNIQYF.

This clonotype was observed many times. J is TRBJ1-5 and V is TRBV6-1; 8 bases fit TRBD1. Trimming cost V 9 bases and J 6 bases; bases outside gene matches: 4. Germline V CDR1 and CDR2: MNHNS, SASEGT. The CDR3 consists of 12 residues. This CDR3 reads CASWDRTQPQHF. CDR3 bases: TGTGCCAGTTGGGACAGGACTCAGCCCCAGCATTTT.

The V gene is TRBV14, the J gene TRBJ1-2; TRBD1 might be the D (6 bases). Trimming left V 4 bases short and J 10 bases short, with 22 bases between. CDR3 length: 15 amino acids. CDR1 is SGHDN and CDR2 is FVKESK in the germline V gene. CDR3: CASSRVGGGLNDYTF. DNA of the CDR3: TGTGCCAGCAGCCGCGTAGGTGGGGGGCTTAACGACTACACCTTC.

This clonotype has just a few counts. The genes are TRBV5-4 and TRBJ2-7; 8 bases line up with TRBD2. CDR1 SGHNT and CDR2 YYREEE come from the germline V gene (reference sequence). This CDR3 contains 16 residues. V gave up 5 bases and J gave up 7 bases; unmatched junction bases: 17. DNA for the CDR3: TGTGCCAGCAGGGAATGGGGACTAGGAGTTGTTCGTGAGCAGTACGTC. Its protein product is CASREWGLGVVREQYV.

The V gene is TRBV11-2, the J gene TRBJ2-7, with TRBD2 as a possible D gene (5 bases). Deletions cut 0 bases from V and 7 bases from J, with 13 bases between. From germline, CDR1 is SGHAT and CDR2 FQNNGV. The CDR3 totals 14 residues. The CDR3 nucleotides read TGTGCCAGCAGCTTAGATAGGACGGGGTGGGAGCAGTACGTC. Encoded protein: CASSLDRTGWEQYV.

This chain joins TRBV4-2 and TRBJ1-1; 7 nucleotides match TRBD1. The germline gives CDR1 LGHNA, CDR2 YNFKEQ. Trimming took 3 bases from V and 0 from J; bases not matched to a gene: 4. This CDR3 spans 15 amino acids. The CDR3 DNA follows: TGTGCCAGCAGCCATAGACAGGGTCTGAACACTGAAGCTTTCTTT. This encodes CASSHRQGLNTEAFF.

CDR3 sequence: CSARLSSRTEAFF. The CDR3 DNA sequence: TGCAGTGCTAGATTGTCAAGTCGGACTGAAGCTTTCTTT. The chain couples TRBV20-1 to TRBJ1-1, with D unclear. CDR1 and CDR2 (germline): DFQATT, SNEGSKA (reference sequence). V was cut by 2 bases and J by 5 bases, with 12 bases left in between. CDR3 length equals 13 residues.

The rearrangement uses TRBV25-1 and TRBJ2-1, with TRBD2 identical over 9 bases. This CDR3 is built from 16 residues. The germline V gene has CDR1 MGHDK and CDR2 SYGVNS. V shed 5 bases, J shed 3 bases, and the junction held 8 bases outside the gene matches. The CDR3 here is CASSSRLAEFYNEQFF. The CDR3 DNA follows: TGTGCCAGCAGTTCCAGACTAGCGGAGTTCTACAATGAGCAGTTCTTC.

The chain uses TRBV12-3 or TRBV12-4 and TRBJ1-1; D may be TRBD1 (5 bases). V was pared by 5 bases and J by 10 bases, with 11 bases between. The CDR3 is 11 residues long. The DNA of the CDR3 is TGTGCCAGCAGTGGATGGGGCCCAGCTTTCTTT. This encodes CASSGWGPAFF.

This clonotype has a handful of counts. The J gene is TRBJ2-7, the V gene TRBV13; 12 bases are a match to TRBD2. V trimming: 5 bases; J trimming: 0 bases; junction bases outside the gene matches: 11. The CDR3 is made up of 18 amino acids. Germline V gives CDR1 PRHDT, CDR2 FYEKMQ (reference sequence). In DNA, the CDR3 is TGTGCCAGCAGCACAGGCTACACTAGCGGGAGGAGCTCCTACGAGCAGTACTTC. Protein sequence: CASSTGYTSGRSSYEQYF.

This clonotype was seen only a few times. This chain joins TRBV6-2 or TRBV6-3 and TRBJ1-2, with no clear D. This CDR3 has 11 residues. Trimming took 11 bases from V and 5 from J, leaving 12 bases between them. CDR1 and CDR2 (germline): MNHEY, SVGEGT. The CDR3 region is CAARVGYGYTF. CDR3 DNA: TGTGCCGCCCGTGTGGGATATGGCTACACCTTC.

The J gene is TRBJ2-7, the V gene TRBV20-1; TRBD1 is a possible D gene (6 bases). The CDR3 covers 14 residues. CDR1 DFQATT and CDR2 SNEGSKA come from the germline V gene (reference sequence). The germline V and J ends were trimmed by 4 bases and 1 base, with 14 bases remaining between them. CDR3 protein: CSAIETGISYEQYF. The CDR3 DNA sequence: TGCAGTGCTATCGAGACAGGTATTTCCTACGAGCAGTACTTC.

This chain joins TRBV18 and TRBJ2-7; the match to TRBD2 covers 10 bases. The germline gives CDR1 KGHSH, CDR2 LQKENI. J lost 0 bases, V lost 4 bases, and 12 bases had no gene match. The CDR3 is made up of 18 amino acids. The CDR3 is CASSLRRGSSGSSYEQYF. The CDR3 nucleotides are TGTGCCAGCTCACTCCGGCGGGGGTCTAGCGGGAGCTCCTACGAGCAGTACTTC.

The rearrangement joins TRBV18 to TRBJ1-1; maybe TRBD1 (5 bases). V lost 2 bases and J lost 7, with 11 bases in between. Germline V gives CDR1 KGHSH, CDR2 LQKENI. This CDR3 region has 13 residues. As DNA, the CDR3 is TGTGCCAGCTCACCAGATCAGGACAATGAAGCTTTCTTT. Amino acid sequence: CASSPDQDNEAFF.

Of note for this clonotype: The junction departs from germline at one end; a sequencing error may be responsible. V is TRBV5-4 and J is TRBJ1-2; the D gene is possibly TRBD1 (6 bases). This CDR3 region has 16 residues. Germline V lookup: CDR1 SGHNT, CDR2 YYREEE (reference sequence). The CDR3 is CAISLPGDFANYGYTF. The CDR3 coding sequence is TGTGCCATCAGCTTGCCAGGGGACTTCGCTAACTATGGCTACACCTTC.

This clonotype has just a few counts. The chain uses TRBV2 and TRBJ2-3, with D possibly being TRBD2 (5 bases). This CDR3 spans 16 amino acids. Germline loops: CDR1 SNHLY, CDR2 FYNNEI. V was shortened by 2 bases and J by 0 bases, with 12 bases between the two germline ends. The DNA for the CDR3 is TGTGCCAGCAGTGAATCGGACTCTCCTAGCACAGATACGCAGTATTTT. This encodes CASSESDSPSTDTQYF.

The chain links TRBV6-6 to TRBJ2-3; TRBD2 matches at 7 bases. The CDR3 contains 16 residues. V trimming: 0 bases; J trimming: 2 bases; junction bases outside the gene matches: 5. Germline loops: CDR1 MNHNY, CDR2 SVGAGI (reference sequence). The CDR3 region is CASSYSPAGITDTQYF. The CDR3 nucleotides are TGTGCCAGCAGTTACTCGCCAGCGGGAATCACAGATACGCAGTATTTT.

This chain joins TRBV12-3 or TRBV12-4 and TRBJ1-1, with 7 bases identical to TRBD1. After removal of 6 bases from V and 0 bases from J, the junction contained 4 bases not matched to a gene. The CDR3 spans 14 residues. Written as DNA, the CDR3 is TGTGCCAGCAGGGGGACAGTAATGAACACTGAAGCTTTCTTT. This codes for CASRGTVMNTEAFF.

In its sample, this clonotype was seen a few times. V gene TRBV28 combines with J gene TRBJ2-7; D might be TRBD2 (6 bases). The CDR3 consists of 13 residues. Germline CDR1 reads MDHEN; CDR2 reads SYDVKM. V was trimmed by 7 bases and J by 1 base, leaving 11 bases between them. The CDR3 is CASTPGRSYEQYF. As DNA, the CDR3 is TGTGCCAGCACCCCCGGGAGATCCTACGAGCAGTACTTC.

The chain couples TRBV12-3 or TRBV12-4 to TRBJ1-5; no definite D call. The CDR3 spans 13 residues. Trimming shortened V by 7 bases and J by 1 base, and 8 bases separated the two germline ends. CDR3 sequence: CASKGSSNQPQHF. CDR3 bases: TGTGCCAGCAAAGGGTCAAGCAATCAGCCCCAGCATTTT.

The chain is built from TRBV7-9 and TRBJ1-1; tentative D call: TRBD1 (5 bases). CDR3 length equals 14 residues. Germline V gene data show CDR1 as SEHNR and CDR2 as FQNEAQ (reference sequence). The germline V and J ends were trimmed by 4 bases and 1 base, with 10 bases remaining between them. In nucleotides, the CDR3 is TGTGCCAGCAGCTCGACAACAGGGAACACTGAAGCTTTCTTT. This translates into CASSSTTGNTEAFF.

This rearrangement joins TRBV18 to TRBJ1-2; 7 bases are shared with TRBD1. The CDR3 loop spans 15 amino acids. Germline loops: CDR1 KGHSH, CDR2 LQKENI. Trimming at V came to 2 bases and at J to 3 bases, leaving 6 bases not matched to a gene. The DNA of the CDR3 is TGTGCCAGCTCACCAGGTATAGGGGGCGACTATGGCTACACCTTC. It specifies CASSPGIGGDYGYTF.

The gene calls are TRBV2 and TRBJ2-7, with 10 positions matching TRBD1. In germline, CDR1 is SNHLY, CDR2 FYNNEI. Trimming at V came to 11 bases and at J to 0 bases, leaving 4 bases not matched to a gene. CDR3 size: 13 residues. CDR3 amino acids: CAARTGGSYEQYF. DNA for the CDR3: TGTGCCGCGAGGACAGGGGGCTCCTACGAGCAGTACTTC. The variable domain in full, completed from reference TRBV2 and TRBJ2-7, reads EPEVTQTPSHQVTQMGQEVILRCVPISNHLYFYWYRQILGQKVEFLVSFYNNEISEKSEIFDDQFSVERPDGSNFTLKIRSTKLEDSAMYFCAARTGGSYEQYFGPGTRLTVT.